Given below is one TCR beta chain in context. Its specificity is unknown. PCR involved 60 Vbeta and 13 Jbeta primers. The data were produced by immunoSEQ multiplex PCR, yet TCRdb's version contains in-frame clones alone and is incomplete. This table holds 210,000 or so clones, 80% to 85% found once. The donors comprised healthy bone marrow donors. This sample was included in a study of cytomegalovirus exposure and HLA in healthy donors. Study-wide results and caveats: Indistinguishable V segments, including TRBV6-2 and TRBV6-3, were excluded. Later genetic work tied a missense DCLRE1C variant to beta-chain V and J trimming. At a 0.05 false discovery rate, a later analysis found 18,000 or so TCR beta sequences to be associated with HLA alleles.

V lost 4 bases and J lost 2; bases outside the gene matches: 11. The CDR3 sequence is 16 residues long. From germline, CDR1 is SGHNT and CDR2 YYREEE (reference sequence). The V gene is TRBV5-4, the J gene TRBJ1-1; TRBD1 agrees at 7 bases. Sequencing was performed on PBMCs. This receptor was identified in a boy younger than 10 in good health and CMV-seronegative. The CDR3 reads CASSAVPGTANTEAFF. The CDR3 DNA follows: TGTGCCAGCAGCGCGGTACCCGGGACAGCAAACACTGAAGCTTTCTTT.